The sequence of this T cell receptor (beta chain) was determined in a study of OX40 agonist ivuxolimab in advanced cancers. Profiled with immunoSEQ multiplex PCR; TCRdb holds only in-frame clones, not every one. The sample consists of 120,000 or so clones, about 92% of them appearing once. CDR1 and CDR2 from the germline V gene are SGHRS and YFSETQ. CDR3 length: 14 amino acids. Between the trimmed V and J ends, which lost 0 bases and 7 bases, there was a span of 14 bases. This receptor was obtained from an adult with an advanced solid tumor such as melanoma, head and neck, liver or kidney cancer. The chain uses TRBV5-1 and TRBJ2-7; no clear D gene. The sample consisted of CD4+ or CD8+ T cells sorted from blood, taken in a trial of the OX40 agonist ivuxolimab. CDR3 DNA: TGCGCCAGCAGCTTGGGACGGACCCTAACGGAGCAGTACTTC. Protein sequence: CASSLGRTLTEQYF.